The clone carrying this T cell receptor beta chain is medium-sized (0.01 to 0.1%) within its sample. The antigen remains unidentified. Genomic DNA extracted from bulk tumor tissue served as template. A total of 600 ng was used per sample. Doctors removed several biopsies from each primary tumor during surgery, keeping them far apart. Surgery that was curative in intent was performed on patients with untreated, newly diagnosed non-small cell lung cancer. The donors were patients with newly diagnosed non-small cell lung cancer undergoing curative-intent surgery. Multiplex PCR employing 32 V and 13 J primers generated amplicons of the TCR beta CDR3. A single record per CDR3 protein comes from TCRdb applying MiXCR to the multiplex PCR reads. Among roughly 14,000 distinct CDR3 sequences listed, about 30% were seen once. The entry originates in a study of immune heterogeneity within non-small cell lung tumors.

Trimming cost V 6 bases and J 4 bases; bases outside gene matches: 9. CDR1 and CDR2 (germline): KGHSH, LQKENI. The CDR3 runs 15 residues. General study points: There were identical dominant CDR3 beta clonotypes recurring across tumor sites within a patient, together with site-unique high-frequency clones. The repertoire of each individual patient held high-frequency T-cell receptor beta clonotypes that were largely distinct from those of other patients.

The TCR originated in a man between 40 and 49 years old with non-small cell lung cancer. The V and J genes are TRBV18 and TRBJ1-2; 9 positions agree with TRBD1. The sample consisted of lung tumor tissue. CDR3 residues: CASSPDGQGIYGYTF. For the CDR3, the DNA is TGTGCCAGCTCCCCAGACGGACAGGGGATCTATGGCTACACCTTC.